This T cell receptor beta chain came from a study of spatial heterogeneity in lung cancer. Study-level information: Consistently, beta-chain sequences turned up in larger numbers than alpha-chain sequences did. Findings and caveats of the study: Ubiquitous, expanded tumor-derived TCRs were more frequently observed in blood at resection than at follow-up.

Time point meaning: sample taken at primary tumor resection. Sequencing was performed on whole RNA extracted from tumor and nontumor lung tissue, or from frozen PBMC, and the material was left unsorted. 72 TRACERx patients with early, untreated non-small cell lung cancer donated samples. A remark on this clonotype: Its antigen is undetermined.

CDR3 size: 15 residues. The ends lost 7 bases at V and 10 bases at J; junction bases unmatched: 16. From the 5' RACE reads, TCRdb called clonotypes with MiXCR, one entry per CDR3 protein. The repertoire holds about 82,000 distinct CDR3 sequences, with around 12% as singletons. The rearrangement uses TRBV12-3 or TRBV12-4 and TRBJ2-3, with 8 nucleotides matching TRBD2. This TCR was sampled from a male donor with early-stage non-small cell lung cancer. The specimen was PBMCs, collected at surgery. The CDR3 DNA follows: TGTGCCAGCACCTATAGCGGGAATGTCGCCATAGCGCAGTATTTT. Its translation is CASTYSGNVAIAQYF.